These 24 T cell receptor beta chains originate from one sample sequenced in a study of human T cells and chemical hapten exposure. TCRdb redid the calling of the RACE reads with MiXCR, one entry per CDR3 protein. The table includes about 82,000 distinct CDR3 sequences, over 8.5% detected once. Sample time point: patch test 1, 2 weeks after DPC sensitization. Noted treatment: therapeutic diphenylcyclopropenone sensitization with weekly scalp DPC. Sequenced here: whole blood, sampled in connection with sensitization to the hapten diphenylcyclopropenone (DPC). These TCRs come from a woman in her fifties or sixties with alopecia areata. Some clones in this sample may be carry-over from other donors' samples.

V and J are TRBV10-3 and TRBJ2-7; D not resolved. Trimming took 3 bases from V and 0 from J, leaving 0 bases between them. Germline V gene sequence: CDR1 ENHRY, CDR2 SYGVKD. This CDR3 region has 11 residues. DNA of the CDR3: TGTGCCATCAGTGACTCCTACGAGCAGTACTTC. Its protein product is CAISDSYEQYF.

This clonotype was seen many times. The chain combines TRBV7-8 with TRBJ2-3; TRBD2 agrees at 10 bases. The CDR3 has 17 amino acids. V was pared by 2 bases and J by 2 bases, with 7 bases of the junction left unmatched. Germline V CDR1 and CDR2: SGHVS, FQNEAQ. CDR3 coding DNA: TGTGCCAGCAGCTTAAGGCGGCTAGCGGGGGTCACAGATACGCAGTATTTT. It yields the protein CASSLRRLAGVTDTQYF.

There are many counts of this clonotype. The chain uses TRBV7-7 and TRBJ2-7, with D possibly TRBD1 on 6 matching bases. This CDR3 region has 13 residues. Germline CDR1 reads SSHAT; CDR2 reads FNYEAQ (reference sequence). V was trimmed by 3 bases and J by 3 bases, leaving 9 bases between them. This chain's CDR3 is CASSFGTRYEQYF. The CDR3 DNA sequence: TGTGCCAGCAGCTTCGGGACACGCTACGAGCAGTACTTC.

The genes are TRBV5-1 and TRBJ2-3, with D possibly matching TRBD2 (6 bases). Germline V gene data show CDR1 as SGHRS and CDR2 as YFSETQ. V lost 1 base and J lost 3, with 18 bases in between. This CDR3 comprises 17 residues. This chain's CDR3 is CASSLTPGTVWTDTQYF. CDR3 DNA sequence: TGCGCCAGCAGCTTGACGCCCGGGACTGTGTGGACAGATACGCAGTATTTT.

The chain couples TRBV29-1 to TRBJ2-4; tentatively, D is TRBD2 (6 bases). Germline loops: CDR1 SQVTM, CDR2 ANQGSEA. Trimming took 3 bases from V and 1 from J, leaving 10 bases between them. CDR3 size: 14 residues. CDR3 coding DNA: TGCAGCGTTGATACAGGAGGGGCCAAAAACATTCAGTACTTC. The encoded protein is CSVDTGGAKNIQYF.

This clonotype was recorded at least ten times. The chain uses TRBV29-1 and TRBJ2-7; the match to TRBD1 covers 10 bases. CDR1 SQVTM and CDR2 ANQGSEA come from the germline V gene. V lost 2 bases to trimming and J lost 7 bases; unmatched junction nucleotides: 11. This CDR3 comprises 15 residues. The CDR3 region has the DNA TGCAGCGTTGAAAGGACAGGGGGTTCGCCGGGTGAGCAGTACTTC. It translates to CSVERTGGSPGEQYF.

V is TRBV15 and J is TRBJ2-7; no reliable D call. This CDR3 is built from 14 residues. V was trimmed by 1 base and J by 3 bases, leaving 10 bases between them. CDR1 and CDR2 from the germline V gene are LNHNV and YYDKDF (reference sequence). CDR3 region: CATSRVAENYEQYF. In DNA form, the CDR3 reads TGTGCCACCAGCAGAGTGGCGGAAAACTACGAGCAGTACTTC.

This clonotype has ten or more counts. The chain couples TRBV18 to TRBJ2-1; 9 bases are a match to TRBD1. Trimming cost V 6 bases and J 6 bases; bases outside gene matches: 12. This CDR3 contains 16 residues. Germline-derived CDR1 and CDR2 are KGHSH and LQKENI. CDR3 sequence: CASSLGQGYGGNEQFF. In DNA form, the CDR3 reads TGTGCCAGCTCCCTCGGACAGGGGTACGGAGGCAATGAGCAGTTCTTC.

The chain couples TRBV6-5 to TRBJ2-7; 11 bases align to TRBD1. The CDR3 extends over 15 amino acids. J was trimmed by 2 bases and V by 5 bases; bases with no gene match: 5. The V gene's germline CDR1 is MNHEY and CDR2 SVGAGI. The CDR3 loop is CASSPGTGGTYEQYF. The CDR3, as DNA: TGTGCCAGCAGTCCTGGGACAGGGGGTACCTACGAGCAGTACTTC.

The chain joins TRBV5-1 to TRBJ2-2; weak D call: TRBD2 (5 bases). The CDR3 length is 15 residues. Between the trimmed V and J ends, which lost 4 bases and 1 base, there was a span of 11 bases. CDR1 SGHRS and CDR2 YFSETQ come from the germline V gene. The CDR3 nucleotides are TGCGCCAGCAGCCTGACACTAGTGAACACCGGGGAGCTGTTTTTT. As protein: CASSLTLVNTGELFF. Filled out from reference TRBV5-1 and TRBJ2-2, the complete variable domain reads KAGVTQTPRYLIKTRGQQVTLSCSPISGHRSVSWYQQTPGQGLQFLFEYFSETQRNKGNFPGRFSGRQFSNSRSEMNVSTLELGDSALYLCASSLTLVNTGELFFGEGSRLTVL.

This clonotype has more than one count but fewer than ten. This chain joins TRBV6-5 and TRBJ2-1; tentative D call: TRBD2 (6 bases). CDR3 length equals 15 residues. The V end lost 6 bases, the J end lost 10 bases, and 22 bases lay between the germline ends. CDR1 and CDR2 (germline): MNHEY, SVGAGI. CDR3 region: CASRTYGGSSGEQFF. CDR3 DNA: TGTGCCAGCAGGACTTACGGGGGTTCTTCAGGGGAGCAGTTCTTC.

At least ten counts were recorded for this clonotype. The junction departs from the called germline gene at one end, perhaps through a read error. The V and J genes are TRBV2 and TRBJ1-1; perhaps TRBD1 as D (6 bases). The CDR3 spans 14 residues. CDR1 SNHLY and CDR2 FYNNEI come from the germline V gene. The CDR3 nucleotides are TGTGCCAGCAGGGAAGTTGGACAGTCCACTGAAGCTTTCTTT. Amino acids: CASREVGQSTEAFF.

This clonotype has only a few counts. This sequence joins TRBV7-9 and TRBJ2-7; D is uncertain. The V and J ends lost 4 bases and 1 base respectively, with 8 bases between them. The CDR3 runs 13 residues. Looked up from germline, CDR1 is SEHNR and CDR2 is FQNEAQ (reference sequence). CDR3 in DNA: TGTGCCAGCAGCTCGTCTAGGTCCTACGAGCAGTACTTC. Its protein product is CASSSSRSYEQYF.

This clonotype was detected only a few times. The chain links TRBV12-3 or TRBV12-4 to TRBJ2-7; D is tentatively TRBD1 or TRBD2 (5 bases each). Trimming stripped 3 bases from V and 2 bases from J, with 14 bases between. The CDR3 has 15 residues. The CDR3 DNA sequence: TGTGCCAGCAGTTTCTTCGGGGCAGGAGCCTACGAGCAGTACTTC. It specifies CASSFFGAGAYEQYF.

The rearrangement links TRBV7-2 to TRBJ1-5, with D possibly TRBD1 on 6 matching bases. Germline CDR1 and CDR2: SGHTA and FQGNSA. V lost 5 bases and J 1 base, leaving 12 bases between the germline ends. The CDR3 covers 15 residues. CDR3 in amino acids: CASSATGNSNQPQHF. DNA for the CDR3: TGTGCCAGCAGCGCTACAGGGAACAGCAATCAGCCCCAGCATTTT.

The chain has TRBV5-4 and TRBJ2-5, with D possibly being TRBD1 (6 bases). The CDR3 covers 16 residues. In germline, CDR1 is SGHNT, CDR2 YYREEE (reference sequence). V lost 1 base, J lost 5 bases, and 18 bases lay in between. CDR3 DNA: TGTGCCAGCAGCTTGCGGCAGGGGATGGTTAGGGAGACCCAGTACTTC. Translation gives CASSLRQGMVRETQYF.

This clonotype is medium-sized by share. CDR3 sequence reads: CASTEGHSDTDTQYF. The CDR3 nucleotides are TGTGCCAGCACAGAAGGGCACTCGGACACAGATACGCAGTATTTT. V usage is TRBV6-2 or TRBV6-3 and J usage is TRBJ2-3; no definite D call. The CDR3 loop spans 15 amino acids. CDR1 and CDR2 (germline): MNHEY, SVGEGT. The V and J ends lost 7 bases and 2 bases respectively, with 16 bases between them.

This clonotype was seen a few times. The rearrangement joins TRBV6-1 to TRBJ2-3, with 9 bases identical to TRBD2. This CDR3 has 17 residues. The V segment lost 11 bases and the J segment 0 bases; nucleotides outside the gene matches: 15. Germline V gives CDR1 MNHNS, CDR2 SASEGT. The CDR3: CAASHLAGAPSTDTQYF. CDR3 sequence (DNA): TGTGCCGCTAGTCACTTAGCGGGAGCCCCAAGCACAGATACGCAGTATTTT.

In this sample, this clonotype turned up a few times. The CDR3, as DNA: TGTGCCAGCAGCTTAGAAGGAAAGAACACAGATACGCAGTATTTT. This translates into CASSLEGKNTDTQYF. The V and J genes are TRBV7-9 and TRBJ2-3; D not certain. Trimming took 1 base from V and 2 from J, leaving 10 bases between them. The length of the CDR3 is 15 residues. Germline loops: CDR1 SEHNR, CDR2 FQNEAQ (reference sequence).

This clonotype was recorded a few times. The chain carries TRBV12-3 or TRBV12-4 and TRBJ1-1, with TRBD1 matching 7 bases. This CDR3 region has 15 residues. V lost 3 bases and J lost 1; bases outside the gene matches: 5. CDR3 residues: CASSFFRDRNTEAFF. Written as DNA, the CDR3 is TGTGCCAGCAGTTTCTTCCGGGACAGGAACACTGAAGCTTTCTTT.

This clonotype was seen more than once but under ten times. The chain uses TRBV6-2 or TRBV6-3 and TRBJ1-2; D gene uncertain. CDR3 size: 12 residues. Germline V gene data show CDR1 as MNHEY and CDR2 as SVGEGT. V lost 7 bases and J lost 7, with 13 bases in between. The CDR3 loop is CASTDPGFGYTF. CDR3 in DNA: TGTGCCAGCACCGACCCAGGATTTGGCTACACCTTC.

The J gene is TRBJ2-1, the V gene TRBV6-5; a weak D match, TRBD2 (6 bases). CDR3 size: 16 residues. Germline values: CDR1 MNHEY, CDR2 SVGAGI. The ends were cut back, 6 bases at V and 4 bases at J, with 19 bases in the middle. CDR3 sequence reads: CASRREGGKGYNEQFF. CDR3 sequence (DNA): TGTGCCAGCAGAAGAGAGGGCGGGAAAGGGTACAATGAGCAGTTCTTC.

This clonotype was recorded many times. The rearrangement uses TRBV18 and TRBJ2-5; D is undetermined. The CDR3 spans 12 residues. Trimming pared 2 bases from V and 4 bases from J, leaving 5 bases between. Germline values: CDR1 KGHSH, CDR2 LQKENI. CDR3: CASSPKGETQYF. CDR3 nucleotides: TGTGCCAGCTCACCAAAAGGAGAGACCCAGTACTTC.

The sample holds many counts of this clonotype. This chain uses TRBV20-1 with TRBJ2-5; 7 bases line up with TRBD2. J lost 2 bases, V lost 4 bases, and 7 bases had no gene match. This CDR3 is 14 amino acids long. CDR1 and CDR2 from the germline V gene are DFQATT and SNEGSKA (reference sequence). CDR3 sequence (DNA): TGCAGTGCTACGGCTACTAGCGCACAAGAGACCCAGTACTTC. The encoded protein is CSATATSAQETQYF.